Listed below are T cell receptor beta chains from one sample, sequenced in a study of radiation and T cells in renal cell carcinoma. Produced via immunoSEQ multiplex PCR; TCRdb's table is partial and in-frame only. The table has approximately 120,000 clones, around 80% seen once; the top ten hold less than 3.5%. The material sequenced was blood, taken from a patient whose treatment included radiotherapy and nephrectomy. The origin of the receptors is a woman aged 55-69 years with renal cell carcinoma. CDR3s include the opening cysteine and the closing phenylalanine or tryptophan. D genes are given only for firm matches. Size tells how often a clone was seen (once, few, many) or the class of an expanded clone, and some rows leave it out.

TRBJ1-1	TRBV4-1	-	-	CASSQDGLRRTEAFF	TGCGCCAGCAGCCAAGACGGCTTACGACGCACTGAAGCTTTCTTT
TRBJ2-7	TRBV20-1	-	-	CSAYPGSEQYF	TGCAGTGCGTATCCGGGCAGCGAGCAGTACTTC
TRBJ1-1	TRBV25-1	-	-	CASSEVGHTEAFF	TGTGCCAGCAGCGAAGTTGGGCACACTGAAGCTTTCTTT
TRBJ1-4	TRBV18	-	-	CASSPLGGTNEKLFF	TGTGCCAGCTCACCCCTAGGAGGGACTAATGAAAAACTGTTTTTT
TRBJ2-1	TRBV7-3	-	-	CASSLNGVSSYNEQFF	TGTGCCAGCAGCTTAAATGGGGTGAGCTCCTACAATGAGCAGTTCTTC
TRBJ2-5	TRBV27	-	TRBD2	CASSLTGTSPETQYF	TGTGCCAGCAGTTTGACCGGGACTAGCCCAGAGACCCAGTACTTC
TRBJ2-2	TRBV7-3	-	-	CASSLSRDTGELFF	TGTGCCAGCAGCTTATCTCGGGACACCGGGGAGCTGTTTTTT
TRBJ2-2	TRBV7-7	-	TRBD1	CASSLETGVTGELFF	TGTGCTAGCAGCTTAGAGACAGGGGTCACCGGGGAGCTGTTTTTT
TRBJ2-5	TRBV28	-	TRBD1	CASSRDRPAGTQYF	TGTGCCAGCAGTCGGGACAGGCCTGCAGGGACCCAGTACTTC
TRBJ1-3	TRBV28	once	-	CASHPGRFGNTIYF	TGTGCCAGCCATCCCGGCAGGTTTGGAAACACCATATATTTT
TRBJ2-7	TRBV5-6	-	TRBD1	CASSFLTGGPYEQYF	TGTGCCAGCAGCTTTTTGACAGGGGGCCCCTACGAGCAGTACTTC
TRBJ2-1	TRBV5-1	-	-	CASSLAYRADEQFF	TGCGCCAGCAGCTTGGCCTACAGGGCGGATGAGCAGTTCTTC
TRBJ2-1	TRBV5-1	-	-	CASSLDSYNEQFF	TGCGCCAGCAGCTTAGACAGCTACAATGAGCAGTTCTTC
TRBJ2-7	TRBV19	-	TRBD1	CASTPNRGSYEQYF	TGTGCCAGTACCCCAAACAGGGGCTCCTACGAGCAGTACTTC
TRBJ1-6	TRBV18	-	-	CASSPPLGTYNSPLHF	TGTGCCAGCTCACCACCGTTAGGGACATATAATTCACCCCTCCACTTT
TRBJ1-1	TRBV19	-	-	CASSRTGNTEAFF	TGTGCCAGTAGTAGGACCGGGAACACTGAAGCTTTCTTT
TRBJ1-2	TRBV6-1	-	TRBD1	CASSEAWDRGGYTF	TGTGCCAGCAGTGAAGCCTGGGACAGGGGGGGCTACACCTTC
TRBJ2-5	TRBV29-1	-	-	CSVVLTYQETQYF	TGCAGCGTTGTTCTGACTTACCAAGAGACCCAGTACTTC
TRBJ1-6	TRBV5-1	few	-	CASSLQREKNSPLHF	TGCGCCAGCAGCTTGCAAAGGGAAAAGAATTCACCCCTCCACTTT
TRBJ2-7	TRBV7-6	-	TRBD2	CASSPGLAAHEQYF	TGTGCCAGCAGCCCTGGACTAGCGGCCCACGAGCAGTACTTC
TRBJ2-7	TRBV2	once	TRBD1	CASSEAQGQEYEQYF	TGTGCCAGCAGTGAAGCTCAGGGACAGGAGTACGAGCAGTACTTC
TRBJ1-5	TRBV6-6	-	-	CASTPVRFYSNQPQHF	TGTGCCAGCACGCCAGTAAGGTTTTATAGCAATCAGCCCCAGCATTTT
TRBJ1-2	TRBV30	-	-	CAWSVRVGSLYGYTF	TGTGCCTGGAGTGTACGGGTAGGAAGCCTCTATGGCTACACCTTC
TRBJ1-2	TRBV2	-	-	CATQRGAGYGYTF	TGTGCCACCCAAAGGGGGGCTGGCTATGGCTACACCTTC
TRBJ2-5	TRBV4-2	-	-	CASTPRGQVDGTQYF	TGTGCCAGCACCCCACGGGGCCAGGTCGATGGGACCCAGTACTTC
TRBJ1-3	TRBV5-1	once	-	CASSPSGNSGNTIYF	TGCGCCAGCAGCCCGTCCGGGAATTCTGGAAACACCATATATTTT
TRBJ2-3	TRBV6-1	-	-	CASSVLRGDTQYF	TGTGCCAGCAGTGTCCTCAGGGGAGATACGCAGTATTTT
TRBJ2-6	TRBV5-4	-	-	CAVPVVSGANVLTF	TGTGCCGTCCCCGTCGTCTCTGGGGCCAACGTCCTGACTTTC
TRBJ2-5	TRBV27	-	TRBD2	CASSFRGLAGGPGKTQYF	TGTGCCAGCAGTTTCCGGGGACTAGCGGGGGGCCCGGGGAAGACCCAGTACTTC
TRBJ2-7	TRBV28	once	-	CASSWNVGEQYF	TGTGCCAGCAGTTGGAACGTAGGCGAGCAGTACTTC
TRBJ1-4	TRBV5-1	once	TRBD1	CASSPAYMTGGRGSEKLFF	TGCGCCAGCAGCCCCGCATACATGACAGGGGGACGGGGAAGTGAAAAACTGTTTTTT
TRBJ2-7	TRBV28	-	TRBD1	CASSPSGQGSYEQYF	TGTGCCAGCAGCCCTTCGGGACAGGGGTCGTACGAGCAGTACTTC
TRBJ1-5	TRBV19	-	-	CASSIRMVGQSNQPQHF	TGTGCCAGTAGTATAAGAATGGTAGGCCAAAGCAATCAGCCCCAGCATTTT
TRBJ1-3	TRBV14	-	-	CASSLVSSGNTIYF	TGTGCCAGCAGCCTGGTGAGCTCTGGAAACACCATATATTTT
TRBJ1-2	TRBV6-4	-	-	CASSDRMGGYTF	TGTGCCAGCAGTGATCGTATGGGAGGCTACACCTTC
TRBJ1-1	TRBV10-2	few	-	CASSDFQGGRTEAFF	TGCGCCAGCAGTGATTTCCAGGGAGGGAGGACTGAAGCTTTCTTT
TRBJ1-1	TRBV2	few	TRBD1	CASSTGQGGEKAFF	TGTGCCAGCAGTACGGGACAGGGAGGCGAGAAGGCTTTCTTT
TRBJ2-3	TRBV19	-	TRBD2	CASSLGGGGGDTQYF	TGTGCCAGTAGTTTAGGCGGGGGGGGAGGAGATACGCAGTATTTT
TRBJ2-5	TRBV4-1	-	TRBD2	CASSQDQRAGGGQETQYF	TGCGCCAGCAGCCAGGACCAGAGAGCGGGGGGGGGACAAGAGACCCAGTACTTC
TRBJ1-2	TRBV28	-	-	CASSFENWGGYGYTF	TGTGCCAGCAGTTTTGAAAATTGGGGTGGCTATGGCTACACCTTC
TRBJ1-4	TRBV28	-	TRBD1	CASSFSPGQGNEKLFF	TGTGCCAGCAGTTTCTCTCCGGGACAGGGTAATGAAAAACTGTTTTTT
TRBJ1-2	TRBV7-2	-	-	CASSLSTGNYGYTF	TGTGCCAGCAGCCTGAGTACAGGGAACTATGGCTACACCTTC
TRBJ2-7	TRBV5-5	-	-	CASSLAMGSYEQYF	TGTGCCAGCAGCTTGGCCATGGGCTCCTACGAGCAGTACTTC
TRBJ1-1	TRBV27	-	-	CASSRSSGEMNTEAFF	TGTGCCAGCAGCCGTTCTTCGGGGGAGATGAACACTGAAGCTTTCTTT
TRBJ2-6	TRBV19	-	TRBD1	CASSPRTGVGANVLTF	TGTGCCAGTAGTCCTAGGACAGGGGTTGGGGCCAACGTCCTGACTTTC
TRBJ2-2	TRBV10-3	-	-	CAISESTDPTGELFF	TGTGCCATCAGTGAGTCAACAGACCCCACCGGGGAGCTGTTTTTT
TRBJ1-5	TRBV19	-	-	CASSPVLNQPQHF	TGTGCCAGTAGCCCGGTTTTAAATCAGCCCCAGCATTTT
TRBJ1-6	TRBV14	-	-	CASSQGRENSPLHF	TGTGCCAGCAGCCAGGGACGGGAAAATTCACCCCTCCACTTT
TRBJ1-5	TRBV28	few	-	CASSKNQPQHF	TGTGCCAGCAGTAAAAATCAGCCCCAGCATTTT
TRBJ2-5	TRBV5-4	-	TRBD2	CASSLTGGQETQYF	TGTGCCAGCAGCCTTACGGGGGGCCAAGAGACCCAGTACTTC
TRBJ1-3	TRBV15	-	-	CATSRDRGSGNTIYF	TGTGCCACCAGCAGAGATCGAGGCTCTGGAAACACCATATATTTT